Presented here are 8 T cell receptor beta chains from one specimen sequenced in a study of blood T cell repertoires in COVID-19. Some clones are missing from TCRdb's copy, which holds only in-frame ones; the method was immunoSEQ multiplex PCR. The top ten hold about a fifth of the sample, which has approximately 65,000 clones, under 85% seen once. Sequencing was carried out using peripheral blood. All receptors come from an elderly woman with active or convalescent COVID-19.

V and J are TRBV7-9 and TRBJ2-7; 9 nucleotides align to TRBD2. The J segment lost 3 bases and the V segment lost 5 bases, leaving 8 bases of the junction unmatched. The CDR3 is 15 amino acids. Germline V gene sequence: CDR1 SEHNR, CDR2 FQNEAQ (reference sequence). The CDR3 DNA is TGTGCCAGCAGCGGCAGCGGGGGGCGGGACTACGAGCAGTACTTC. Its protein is CASSGSGGRDYEQYF.

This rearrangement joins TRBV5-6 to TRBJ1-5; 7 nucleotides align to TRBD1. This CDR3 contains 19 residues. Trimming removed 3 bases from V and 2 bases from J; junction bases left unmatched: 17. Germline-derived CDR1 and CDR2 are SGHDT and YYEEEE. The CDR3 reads CASSSWTGAGLHGNQPQHF. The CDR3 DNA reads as TGTGCCAGCAGCTCGTGGACAGGCGCCGGACTCCATGGCAATCAGCCCCAGCATTTT.

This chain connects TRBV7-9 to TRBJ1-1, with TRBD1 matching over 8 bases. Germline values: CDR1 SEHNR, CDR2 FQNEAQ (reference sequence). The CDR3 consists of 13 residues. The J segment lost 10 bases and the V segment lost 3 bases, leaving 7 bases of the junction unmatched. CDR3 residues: CASSFSPGQGAFF. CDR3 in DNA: TGTGCCAGCAGCTTTAGCCCTGGACAGGGAGCTTTCTTT.

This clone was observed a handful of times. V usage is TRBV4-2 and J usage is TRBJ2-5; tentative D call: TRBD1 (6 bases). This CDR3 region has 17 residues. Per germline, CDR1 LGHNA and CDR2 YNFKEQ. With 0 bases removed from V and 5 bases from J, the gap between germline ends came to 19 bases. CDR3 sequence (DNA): TGTGCCAGCAGCCAAGATTGGTCAGGGGAATTGGGGGAGACCCAGTACTTC. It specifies CASSQDWSGELGETQYF.

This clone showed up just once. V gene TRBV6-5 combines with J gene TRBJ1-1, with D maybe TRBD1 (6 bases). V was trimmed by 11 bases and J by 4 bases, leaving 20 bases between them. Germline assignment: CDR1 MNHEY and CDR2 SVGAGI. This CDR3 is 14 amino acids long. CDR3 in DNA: TGTGCCTGCTCCCCGGGGGCGGGGGGCACTGAAGCTTTCTTT. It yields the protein CACSPGAGGTEAFF.

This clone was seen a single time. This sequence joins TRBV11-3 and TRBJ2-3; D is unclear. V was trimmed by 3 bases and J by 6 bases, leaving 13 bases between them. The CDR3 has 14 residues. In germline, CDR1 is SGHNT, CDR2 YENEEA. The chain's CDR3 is CASSFTAGSDTQYF. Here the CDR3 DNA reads TGTGCCAGCAGCTTTACCGCCGGGTCGGATACGCAGTATTTT.

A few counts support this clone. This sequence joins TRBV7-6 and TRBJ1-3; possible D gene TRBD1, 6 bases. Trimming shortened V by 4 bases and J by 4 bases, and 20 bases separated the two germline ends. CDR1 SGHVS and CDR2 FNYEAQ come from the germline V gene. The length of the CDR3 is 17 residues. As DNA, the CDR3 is TGTGCCAGCAGCTCCCCGGATACAGGGCTTTACGGAAACACCATATATTTT. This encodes CASSSPDTGLYGNTIYF.

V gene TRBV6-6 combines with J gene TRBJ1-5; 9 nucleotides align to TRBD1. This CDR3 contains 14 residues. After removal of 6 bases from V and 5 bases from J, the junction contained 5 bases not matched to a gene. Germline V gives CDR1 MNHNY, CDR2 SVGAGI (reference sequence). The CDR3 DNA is TGTGCCAGCAGGCTTACAGGGGGCGATCAGCCCCAGCATTTT. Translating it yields CASRLTGGDQPQHF.